This T cell receptor (beta chain) is drawn from a study of blood T cells in healthy people across ages. Regarding the study as a whole: A roughly linear age-dependent decrease characterized TCR beta diversity per million T cells.

The CDR3 runs 12 residues. Germline assignment: CDR1 SGHVS and CDR2 FQNEAQ. Trimming cost V 8 bases and J 8 bases; bases outside gene matches: 8. Each donor's blood draw was 8.5 to 10 milliliters of peripheral blood. In each sample, at least 7 million PBMCs were isolated. This clonotype was observed a few times. Its matching antigen is unknown. Primed by a sample-barcoded 5' primer and a J-beta primer mix, a second PCR proceeded for roughly 7 to 11 cycles. A template-switch adaptor that had 12 random nucleotides put a tag on each cDNA molecule. TCRdb independently ran MiXCR on the 5' RACE reads; one entry per CDR3 protein. The table shows about 1.1 million distinct CDR3 sequences, with 35% to 45% occurring only once.

The rearrangement joins TRBV7-8 to TRBJ1-2; 7 bases fit TRBD1. This TCR derives from a man aged 18 to 35 in good health. The specimen sequenced was blood. In DNA form, the CDR3 reads TGTGCCAGCGGAAAGACAGGGTTCGGCTACACCTTC. This encodes CASGKTGFGYTF.